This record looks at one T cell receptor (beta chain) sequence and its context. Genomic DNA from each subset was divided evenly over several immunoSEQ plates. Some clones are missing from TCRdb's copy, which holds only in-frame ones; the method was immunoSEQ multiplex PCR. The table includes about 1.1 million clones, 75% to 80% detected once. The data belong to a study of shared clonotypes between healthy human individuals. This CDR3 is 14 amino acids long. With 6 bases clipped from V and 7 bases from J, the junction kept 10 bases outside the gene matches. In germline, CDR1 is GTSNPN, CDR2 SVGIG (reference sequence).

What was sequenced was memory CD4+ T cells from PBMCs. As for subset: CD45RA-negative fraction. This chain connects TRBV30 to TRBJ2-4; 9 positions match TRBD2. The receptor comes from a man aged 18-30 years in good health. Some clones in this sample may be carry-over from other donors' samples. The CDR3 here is CACRYGGRANIQYF. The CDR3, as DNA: TGTGCCTGTAGGTACGGCGGGAGGGCTAACATTCAGTACTTC.